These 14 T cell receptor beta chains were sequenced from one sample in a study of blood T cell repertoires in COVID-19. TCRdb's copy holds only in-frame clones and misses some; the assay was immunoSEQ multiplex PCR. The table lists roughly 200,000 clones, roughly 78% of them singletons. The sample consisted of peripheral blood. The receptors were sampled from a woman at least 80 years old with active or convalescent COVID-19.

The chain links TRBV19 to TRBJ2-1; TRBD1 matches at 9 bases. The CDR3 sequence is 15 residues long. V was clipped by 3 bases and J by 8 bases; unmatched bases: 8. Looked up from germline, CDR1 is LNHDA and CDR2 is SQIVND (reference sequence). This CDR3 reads CASSISGQGGDEQFF. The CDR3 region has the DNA TGTGCCAGTAGTATTTCGGGACAGGGTGGGGATGAGCAGTTCTTC. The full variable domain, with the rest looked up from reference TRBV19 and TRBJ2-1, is DGGITQSPKYLFRKEGQNVTLSCEQNLNHDAMYWYRQDPGQGLRLIYYSQIVNDFQKGDIAEGYSVSREKKESFPLTVTSAQKNPTAFYLCASSISGQGGDEQFFGPGTRLTVL.

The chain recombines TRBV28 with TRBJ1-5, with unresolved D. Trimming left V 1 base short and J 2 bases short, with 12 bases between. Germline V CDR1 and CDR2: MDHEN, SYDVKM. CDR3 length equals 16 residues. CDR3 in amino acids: CASSLSGSIRNQPQHF. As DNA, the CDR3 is TGTGCCAGCAGTTTATCAGGCAGTATCCGCAATCAGCCCCAGCATTTT.

The CDR3 DNA follows: TGTGCCAGCAGTGAAGGGACAGCGTATAATTCACCCCTCCACTTT. Amino acids: CASSEGTAYNSPLHF. The chain links TRBV6-1 to TRBJ1-6, with D possibly matching TRBD1 (6 bases). Germline V gene sequence: CDR1 MNHNS, CDR2 SASEGT. V lost 1 base and J 4 bases, leaving 8 bases between the germline ends. This CDR3 is 15 amino acids long.

CDR3 sequence reads: CASSPQGAGNTIYF. The CDR3 coding sequence is TGTGCCAGCAGCCCCCAGGGGGCTGGAAACACCATATATTTT. This sequence joins TRBV7-9 and TRBJ1-3; 7 bases align to TRBD1. The V gene end was trimmed by 5 bases and the J gene end by 2 bases; junction bases not matched to a gene: 3. Germline CDR1 and CDR2: SEHNR and FQNEAQ (reference sequence). This CDR3 spans 14 amino acids.

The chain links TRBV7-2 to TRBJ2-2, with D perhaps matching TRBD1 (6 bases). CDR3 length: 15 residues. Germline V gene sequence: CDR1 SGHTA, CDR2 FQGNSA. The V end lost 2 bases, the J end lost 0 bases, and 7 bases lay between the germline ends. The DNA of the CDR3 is TGTGCCAGCAGCTTAAACAGGGCGAACACCGGGGAGCTGTTTTTT. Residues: CASSLNRANTGELFF.

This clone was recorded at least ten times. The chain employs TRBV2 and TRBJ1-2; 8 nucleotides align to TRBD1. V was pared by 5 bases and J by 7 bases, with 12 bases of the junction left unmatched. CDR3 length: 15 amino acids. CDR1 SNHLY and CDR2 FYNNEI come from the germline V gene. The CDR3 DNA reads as TGTGCCAGCAGTTTGGATCCAGGGGGCGCGGTTGGCTACACCTTC. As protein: CASSLDPGGAVGYTF.

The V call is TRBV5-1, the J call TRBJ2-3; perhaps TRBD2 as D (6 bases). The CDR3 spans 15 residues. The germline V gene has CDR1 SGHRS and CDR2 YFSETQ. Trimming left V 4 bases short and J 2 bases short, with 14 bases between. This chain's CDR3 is CASSGNSGYTDTQYF. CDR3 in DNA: TGCGCCAGCAGCGGAAATAGCGGATACACAGATACGCAGTATTTT.

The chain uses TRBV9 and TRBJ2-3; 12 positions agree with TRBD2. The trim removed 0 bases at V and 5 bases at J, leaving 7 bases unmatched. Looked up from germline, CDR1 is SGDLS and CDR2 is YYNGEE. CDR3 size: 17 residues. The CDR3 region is CASSVGLAGGLEDTQYF. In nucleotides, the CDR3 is TGTGCCAGCAGCGTAGGGCTAGCGGGGGGGCTAGAAGATACGCAGTATTTT. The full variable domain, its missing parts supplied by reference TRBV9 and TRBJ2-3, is DSGVTQTPKHLITATGQRVTLRCSPRSGDLSVYWYQQSLDQGLQFLIQYYNGEERAKGNILERFSAQQFPDLHSELNLSSLELGDSALYFCASSVGLAGGLEDTQYFGPGTRLTVL.

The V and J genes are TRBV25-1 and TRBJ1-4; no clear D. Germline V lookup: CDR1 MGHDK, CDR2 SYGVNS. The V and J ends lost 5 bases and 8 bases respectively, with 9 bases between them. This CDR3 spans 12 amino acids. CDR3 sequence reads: CASSPLGEKLFF. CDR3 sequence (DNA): TGTGCCAGCAGTCCCCTGGGCGAAAAACTGTTTTTT.

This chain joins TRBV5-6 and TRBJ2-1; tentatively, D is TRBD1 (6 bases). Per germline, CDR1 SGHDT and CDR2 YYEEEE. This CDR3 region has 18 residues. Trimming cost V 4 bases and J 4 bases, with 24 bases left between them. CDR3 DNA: TGTGCCAGCAGCCCGGCCCGGGACATTAACCGCCTATACAATGAGCAGTTCTTC. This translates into CASSPARDINRLYNEQFF. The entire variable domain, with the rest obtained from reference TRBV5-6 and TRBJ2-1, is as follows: DAGVTQSPTHLIKTRGQQVTLRCSPKSGHDTVSWYQQALGQGPQFIFQYYEEEERQRGNFPDRFSGHQFPNYSSELNVNALLLGDSALYLCASSPARDINRLYNEQFFGPGTRLTVL.

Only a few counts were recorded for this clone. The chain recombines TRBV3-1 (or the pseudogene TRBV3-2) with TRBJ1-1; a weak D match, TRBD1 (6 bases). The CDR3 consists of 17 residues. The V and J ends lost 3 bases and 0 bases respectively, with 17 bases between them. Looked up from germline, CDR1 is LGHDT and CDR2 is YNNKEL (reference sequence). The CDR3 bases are TGTGCCAGCAGCCAGGGGGCATGGACAGTAATGAACACTGAAGCTTTCTTT. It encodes CASSQGAWTVMNTEAFF.

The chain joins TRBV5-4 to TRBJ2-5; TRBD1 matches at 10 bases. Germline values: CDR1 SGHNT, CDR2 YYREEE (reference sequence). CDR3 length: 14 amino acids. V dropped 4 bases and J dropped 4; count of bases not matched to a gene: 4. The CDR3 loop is CASSGGDRGETQYF. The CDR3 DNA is TGTGCCAGCAGCGGGGGGGACAGGGGAGAGACCCAGTACTTC. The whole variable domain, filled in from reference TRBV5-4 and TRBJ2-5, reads ETGVTQSPTHLIKTRGQQVTLRCSSQSGHNTVSWYQQALGQGPQFIFQYYREEENGRGNFPPRFSGLQFPNYSSELNVNALELDDSALYLCASSGGDRGETQYFGPGTRLLVL.

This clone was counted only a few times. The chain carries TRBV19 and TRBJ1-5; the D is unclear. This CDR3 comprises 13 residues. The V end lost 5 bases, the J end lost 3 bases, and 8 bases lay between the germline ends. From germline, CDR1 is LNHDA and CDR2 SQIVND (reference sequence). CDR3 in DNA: TGTGCCAGTAGTGCAGGTCTCAATCAGCCCCAGCATTTT. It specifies CASSAGLNQPQHF.

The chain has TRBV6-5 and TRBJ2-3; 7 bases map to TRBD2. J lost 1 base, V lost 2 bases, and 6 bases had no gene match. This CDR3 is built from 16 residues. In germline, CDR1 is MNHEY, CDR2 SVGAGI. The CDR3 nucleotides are TGTGCCAGCAGTTACGGGAGGGTAGCACGCACAGATACGCAGTATTTT. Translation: CASSYGRVARTDTQYF.